This T cell receptor beta chain stems from a study of blood T cell repertoires in COVID-19 (dated by TCRdb to the early 2020s). Concerning the study at large: Samples from collaborators originated in the United States, Italy and Spain and spanned both the acute and convalescent phases of COVID-19. The material from the prospective study consisted of cDNA or gDNA derived from T cells, B-cell-depleted T cells, or PBMCs. The dataset comprised deeply sampled blood TCRbeta repertoires from subjects exposed to, actively infected with, or recovered from COVID-19. The repertoires were released in a freely available public database meant as a resource for research on the immune response to SARS-CoV-2. The samples were drawn from the first 160 participants of the ongoing ImmuneRACE study and from roughly 1,300 subjects provided by 6 global collaborators. Sample metadata almost always included a de-identified subject ID, COVID-19 status, age in years and sex. HLA class I and class II types, where available, came from metadata supplied by the sample provider rather than from assay-based typing. The paper as a whole reports these results and caveats: The amount of clinical and demographic metadata varied by source and participant and was provided uncurated.

Points on this clone: No antigen is known for it. Per-base qualities were not stored, and no clone one base away is much larger.

V and J lose 2 bases and 4 bases, and a span of 14 bases separates them. The germline V gene provides CDR1 MNHEY and CDR2 SVGAGI. Taken from cysteine to phenylalanine, the CDR3 has 15 residues. This entry keeps only the CDR3 DNA: 45 bases, framed from base 1. Each collaborating institution followed its own protocols to collect whole blood in K2EDTA tubes. For TCRbeta analysis, collaborators shipped samples as frozen whole blood, isolated PBMCs, or DNA extracted from either of those sample types. TCRbeta CDR3 regions were amplified from genomic DNA by means of the immunoSEQ Assay, a bias-controlled multiplex PCR. Turning to the authors' computational methods: The number of nucleated cells in each sample was estimated by amplification of reference gene primers within the assay. To quantify the absolute abundance of each unique TCRbeta CDR3 rearrangement, sequence reads were collapsed and filtered. For each sample, productive Simpson clonality was calculated as the square root of Simpson's diversity index over productive rearrangements. TCRdb mirrors the immuneACCESS table, restricted to in-frame sequences. Some clones are absent from its copies; in checked studies, under half trace to an unresolved V gene, and the reason for the others is unknown. That table gives V, J and clone size, and the DNA gave D and trimming. This sample comprises under 300,000 clones, 80% to 90% of them detected only once. Clones ranked in the top ten supply 3.7% of the sample.

Sequencing was performed on peripheral blood. Recombination joined TRBV6-5 with TRBJ1-1, with TRBD1 as a weak D call on 6 bases. The receptor was isolated from a woman between 40 and 50 years old with acute or convalescent COVID-19. The nucleotide sequence reads as follows: TGTGCCAGCAGTTACCCCGGGAGGGGGGTCACTGAAGCTTTCTTT. Its protein is CASSYPGRGVTEAFF.